This TCR beta chain is drawn from a study of OX40 agonist ivuxolimab in advanced cancers. Remarks on this clone: Antigen specificity is unknown.

Study outcomes and limitations: There were, on average, more expanded clones in CD8+ T cells than in CD4+.

Systemic immunosuppression or a history of autoimmune disease excluded patients. The protocol was immunoSEQ multiplex PCR, while the TCRdb copy is restricted to in-frame clones and leaves out a portion. The sample records about 67,000 clones, approximately 91% being singletons. The clonotype was recovered from an adult with an advanced solid tumor such as melanoma, head and neck, liver or kidney cancer. The sequences come from CD4+ or CD8+ T cells sorted from blood, collected in a trial of the OX40 agonist ivuxolimab.

The CDR3 DNA is TGTGCTAGTGGCCTGCTACAGGGAAGGGGGATATACGGTGAGCAGTTCTTC. Amino acids: CASGLLQGRGIYGEQFF. The chain links TRBV12-5 to TRBJ2-1; tentatively, D is TRBD1 (6 bases). Trimming cost V 6 bases and J 9 bases, with 27 bases left between them. From germline, CDR1 is LGHNT and CDR2 FRNRAP. The CDR3 extends over 17 amino acids.